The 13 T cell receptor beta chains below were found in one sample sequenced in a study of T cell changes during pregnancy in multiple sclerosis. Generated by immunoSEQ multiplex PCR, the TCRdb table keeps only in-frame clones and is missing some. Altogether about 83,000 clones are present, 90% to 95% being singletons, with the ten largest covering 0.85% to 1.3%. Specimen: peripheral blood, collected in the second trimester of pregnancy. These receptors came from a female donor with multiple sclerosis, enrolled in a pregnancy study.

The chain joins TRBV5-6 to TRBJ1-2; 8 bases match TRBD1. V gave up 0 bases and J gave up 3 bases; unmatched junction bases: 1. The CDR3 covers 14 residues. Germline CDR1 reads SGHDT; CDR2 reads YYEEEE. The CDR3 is CASSLGTGYYGYTF. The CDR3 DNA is TGTGCCAGCAGCTTGGGGACAGGGTACTATGGCTACACCTTC.

This chain's CDR3 is CASTSGSGRAADTQYF. The CDR3 DNA sequence: TGTGCCAGCACCTCGGGTAGCGGGAGAGCAGCAGATACGCAGTATTTT. The chain is built from TRBV9 and TRBJ2-3; 9 bases line up with TRBD2. Germline CDR1 reads SGDLS; CDR2 reads YYNGEE. The CDR3 is 16 residues long. The J segment lost 4 bases and the V segment lost 6 bases, leaving 12 bases of the junction unmatched.

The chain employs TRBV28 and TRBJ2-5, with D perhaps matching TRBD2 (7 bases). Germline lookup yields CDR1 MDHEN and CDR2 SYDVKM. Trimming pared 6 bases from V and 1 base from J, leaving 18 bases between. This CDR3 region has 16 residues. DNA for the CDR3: TGTGCCAGCAGCCCCGGGGGGCGGGGATTCCAAGAGACCCAGTACTTC. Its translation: CASSPGGRGFQETQYF.

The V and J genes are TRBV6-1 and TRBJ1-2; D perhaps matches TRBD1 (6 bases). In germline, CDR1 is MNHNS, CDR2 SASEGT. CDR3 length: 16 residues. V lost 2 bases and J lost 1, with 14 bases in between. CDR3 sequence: CASSESWDMNNYGYTF. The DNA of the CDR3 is TGTGCCAGCAGTGAATCGTGGGACATGAATAACTATGGCTACACCTTC.

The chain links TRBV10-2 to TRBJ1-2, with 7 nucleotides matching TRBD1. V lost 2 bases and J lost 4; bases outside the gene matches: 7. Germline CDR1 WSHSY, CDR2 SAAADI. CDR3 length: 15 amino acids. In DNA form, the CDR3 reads TGCGCCAGCAGTGAGCCGGGACAGAGAACCTATGGCTACACCTTC. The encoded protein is CASSEPGQRTYGYTF.

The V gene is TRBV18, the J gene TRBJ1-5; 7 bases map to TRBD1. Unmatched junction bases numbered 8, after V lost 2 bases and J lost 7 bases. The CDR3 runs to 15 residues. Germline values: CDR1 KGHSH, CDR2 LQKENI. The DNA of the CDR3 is TGTGCCAGCTCACCAAATAACAGGGGTGGACAGCCCCAGCATTTT. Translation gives CASSPNNRGGQPQHF.

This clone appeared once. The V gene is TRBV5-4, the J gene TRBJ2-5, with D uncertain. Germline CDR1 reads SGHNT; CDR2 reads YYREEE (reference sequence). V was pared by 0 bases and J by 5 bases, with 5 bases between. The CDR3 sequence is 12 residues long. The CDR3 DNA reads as TGTGCCAGCAGCTTGGGGGCGGAGACCCAGTACTTC. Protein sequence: CASSLGAETQYF. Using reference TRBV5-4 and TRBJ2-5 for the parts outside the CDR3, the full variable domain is ETGVTQSPTHLIKTRGQQVTLRCSSQSGHNTVSWYQQALGQGPQFIFQYYREEENGRGNFPPRFSGLQFPNYSSELNVNALELDDSALYLCASSLGAETQYFGPGTRLLVL.

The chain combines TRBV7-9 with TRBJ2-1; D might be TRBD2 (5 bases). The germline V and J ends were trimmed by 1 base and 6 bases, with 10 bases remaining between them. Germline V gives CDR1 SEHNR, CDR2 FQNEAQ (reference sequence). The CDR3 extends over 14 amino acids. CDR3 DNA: TGTGCCAGCAGCTTAGTAGGGAGAAGCAATGAGCAGTTCTTC. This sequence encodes CASSLVGRSNEQFF.

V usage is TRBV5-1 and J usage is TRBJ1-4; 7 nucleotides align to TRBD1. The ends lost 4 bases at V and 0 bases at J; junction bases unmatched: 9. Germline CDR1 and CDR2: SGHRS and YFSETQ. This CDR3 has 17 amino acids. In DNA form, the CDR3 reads TGCGCCAGCAGCCCGATGACAGGGCTCGCAACTAATGAAAAACTGTTTTTT. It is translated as CASSPMTGLATNEKLFF.

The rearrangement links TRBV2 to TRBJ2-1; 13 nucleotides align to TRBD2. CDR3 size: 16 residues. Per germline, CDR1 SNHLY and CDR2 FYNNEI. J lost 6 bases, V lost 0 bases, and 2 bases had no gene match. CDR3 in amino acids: CASSEAGTSGVNEQFF. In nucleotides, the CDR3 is TGTGCCAGCAGTGAAGCGGGGACTAGCGGGGTCAATGAGCAGTTCTTC.

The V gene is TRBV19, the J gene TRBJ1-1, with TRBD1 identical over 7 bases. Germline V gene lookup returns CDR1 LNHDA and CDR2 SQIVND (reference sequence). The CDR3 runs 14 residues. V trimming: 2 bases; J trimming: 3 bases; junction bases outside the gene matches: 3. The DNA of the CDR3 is TGTGCCAGTAGTATAAACAGGGGCTACACTGAAGCTTTCTTT. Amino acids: CASSINRGYTEAFF. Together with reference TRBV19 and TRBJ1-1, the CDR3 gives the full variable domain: DGGITQSPKYLFRKEGQNVTLSCEQNLNHDAMYWYRQDPGQGLRLIYYSQIVNDFQKGDIAEGYSVSREKKESFPLTVTSAQKNPTAFYLCASSINRGYTEAFFGQGTRLTVV.

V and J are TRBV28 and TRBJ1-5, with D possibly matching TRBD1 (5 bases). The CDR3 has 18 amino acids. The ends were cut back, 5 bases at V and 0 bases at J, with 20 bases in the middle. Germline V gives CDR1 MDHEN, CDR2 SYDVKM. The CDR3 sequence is CASSIRGWGGYSNQPQHF. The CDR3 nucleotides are TGTGCCAGCAGTATCCGGGGTTGGGGGGGGTATAGCAATCAGCCCCAGCATTTT. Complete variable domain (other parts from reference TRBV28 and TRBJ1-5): DVKVTQSSRYLVKRTGEKVFLECVQDMDHENMFWYRQDPGLGLRLIYFSYDVKMKEKGDIPEGYSVSREKKERFSLILESASTNQTSMYLCASSIRGWGGYSNQPQHFGDGTRLSIL.

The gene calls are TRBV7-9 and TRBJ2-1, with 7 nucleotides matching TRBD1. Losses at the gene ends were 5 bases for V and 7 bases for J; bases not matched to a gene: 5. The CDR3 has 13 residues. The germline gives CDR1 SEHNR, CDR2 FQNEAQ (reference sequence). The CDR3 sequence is CASSPTGFNEQFF. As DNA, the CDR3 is TGTGCCAGCAGCCCGACAGGGTTTAATGAGCAGTTCTTC. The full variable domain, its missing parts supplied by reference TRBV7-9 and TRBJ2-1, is DTGVSQNPRHKITKRGQNVTFRCDPISEHNRLYWYRQTLGQGPEFLTYFQNEAQLEKSRLLSDRFSAERPKGSFSTLEIQRTEQGDSAMYLCASSPTGFNEQFFGPGTRLTVL.